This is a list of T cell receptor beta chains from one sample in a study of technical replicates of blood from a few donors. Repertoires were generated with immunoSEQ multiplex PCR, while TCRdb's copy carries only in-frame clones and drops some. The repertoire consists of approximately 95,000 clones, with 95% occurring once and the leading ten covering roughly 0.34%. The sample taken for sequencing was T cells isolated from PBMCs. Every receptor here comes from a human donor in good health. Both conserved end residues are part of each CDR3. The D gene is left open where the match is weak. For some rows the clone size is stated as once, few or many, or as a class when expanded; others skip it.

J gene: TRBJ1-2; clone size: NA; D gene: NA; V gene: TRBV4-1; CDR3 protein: CASSQGNSDSYGYTF; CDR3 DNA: TGCGCCAGCAGCCAAGGAAATTCGGACAGCTATGGCTACACCTTC
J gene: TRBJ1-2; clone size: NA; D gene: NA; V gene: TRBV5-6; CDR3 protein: CASSLWPSYGYTF; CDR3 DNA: TGTGCCAGCAGCTTGTGGCCCTCCTATGGCTACACCTTC
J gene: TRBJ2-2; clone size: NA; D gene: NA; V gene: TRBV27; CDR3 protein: CASRETGWDGELFF; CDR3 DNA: TGTGCCAGCAGAGAGACAGGCTGGGACGGGGAGCTGTTTTTT
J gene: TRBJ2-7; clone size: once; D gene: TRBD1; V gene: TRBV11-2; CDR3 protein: CASSGGQGYEQYF; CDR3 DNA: TGTGCCAGCAGCGGGGGACAGGGCTACGAGCAGTACTTC
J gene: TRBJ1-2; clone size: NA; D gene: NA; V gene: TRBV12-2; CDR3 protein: CASRSNNPDRGSYNYGYTF; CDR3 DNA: TGTGCAAGTCGCTCAAACAACCCTGACAGGGGATCATATAACTATGGCTACACCTTC
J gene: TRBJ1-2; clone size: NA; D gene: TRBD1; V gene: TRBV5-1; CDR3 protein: CASSEDRGGSRGYTF; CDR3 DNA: TGCGCCAGCAGCGAAGACAGGGGTGGTTCTCGGGGCTACACCTTC
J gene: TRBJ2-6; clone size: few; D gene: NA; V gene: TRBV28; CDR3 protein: CASKGASSGANVLTF; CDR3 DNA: TGTGCCAGCAAAGGAGCTAGCTCTGGGGCCAACGTCCTGACTTTC
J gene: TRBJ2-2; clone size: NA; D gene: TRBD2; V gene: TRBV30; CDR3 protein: CAWSQLAGLSGELFF; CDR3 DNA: TGTGCCTGGAGTCAACTAGCGGGACTATCCGGGGAGCTGTTTTTT
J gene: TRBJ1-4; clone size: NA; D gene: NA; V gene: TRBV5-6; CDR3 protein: CASSQGWTNEKLFF; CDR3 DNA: TGTGCCAGCAGCCAGGGATGGACTAATGAAAAACTGTTTTTT
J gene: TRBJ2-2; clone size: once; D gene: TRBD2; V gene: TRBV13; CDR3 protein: CASSLLGGSGFTGELFF; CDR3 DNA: TGTGCCAGCAGCTTACTTGGCGGGAGTGGATTCACCGGGGAGCTGTTTTTT
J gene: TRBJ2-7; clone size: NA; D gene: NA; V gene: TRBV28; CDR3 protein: CASSASSYEQYF; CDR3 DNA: TGTGCCAGCAGTGCCAGTTCCTACGAGCAGTACTTC
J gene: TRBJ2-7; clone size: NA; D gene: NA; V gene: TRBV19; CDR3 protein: CASSWGRVGYEQYF; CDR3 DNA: TGTGCCAGTAGTTGGGGCAGGGTAGGCTACGAGCAGTACTTC
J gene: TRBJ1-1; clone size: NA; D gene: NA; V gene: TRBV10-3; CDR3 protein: CAISNEGVTEAFF; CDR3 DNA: TGTGCCATCAGTAATGAAGGGGTCACTGAAGCTTTCTTT
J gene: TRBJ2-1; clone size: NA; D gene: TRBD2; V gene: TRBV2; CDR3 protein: CASRDIAGADNEQFF; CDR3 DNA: TGTGCCAGCAGAGATATAGCGGGAGCGGACAATGAGCAGTTCTTC
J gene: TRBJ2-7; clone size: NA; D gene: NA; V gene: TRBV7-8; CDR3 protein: CASSLRDIYEQYF; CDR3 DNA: TGTGCCAGCAGCCTCAGGGACATATACGAGCAGTACTTC
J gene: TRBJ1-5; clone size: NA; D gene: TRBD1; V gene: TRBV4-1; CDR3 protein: CASSQVDRANSNQPQHF; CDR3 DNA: TGCGCCAGCAGCCAAGTCGACAGGGCGAATAGCAATCAGCCCCAGCATTTT
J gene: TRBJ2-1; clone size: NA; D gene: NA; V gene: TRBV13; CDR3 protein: CASSLGRNEQFF; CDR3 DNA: TGTGCCAGCAGCTTAGGTCGGAATGAGCAGTTCTTC
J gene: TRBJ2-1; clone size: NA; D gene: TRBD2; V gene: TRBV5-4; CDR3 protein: CASSFGGTSVDNEQFF; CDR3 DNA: TGTGCCAGCAGCTTTGGAGGGACTAGCGTAGACAATGAGCAGTTCTTC
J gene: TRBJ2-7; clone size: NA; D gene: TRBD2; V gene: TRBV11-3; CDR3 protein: CASSRGDGPYEQYF; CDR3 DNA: TGTGCCAGCAGCCGGGGGGACGGTCCCTACGAGCAGTACTTC
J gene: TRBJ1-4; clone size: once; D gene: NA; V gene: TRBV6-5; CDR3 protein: CASSYSDQANEKLFF; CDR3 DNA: TGTGCCAGCAGTTACTCGGATCAGGCTAATGAAAAACTGTTTTTT
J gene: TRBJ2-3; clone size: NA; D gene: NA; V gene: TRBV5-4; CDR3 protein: CASSIGLTTDTQYF; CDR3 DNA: TGTGCCAGCAGCATAGGACTAACCACAGATACGCAGTATTTT
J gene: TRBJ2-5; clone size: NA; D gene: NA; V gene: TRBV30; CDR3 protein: CAWSVTGLETQYF; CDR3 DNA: TGTGCCTGGAGTGTAACAGGGCTAGAGACCCAGTACTTC
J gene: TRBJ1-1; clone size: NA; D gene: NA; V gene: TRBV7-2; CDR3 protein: CASSLAKRDTEAFF; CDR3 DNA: TGTGCCAGCAGCTTAGCGAAGCGCGACACTGAAGCTTTCTTT
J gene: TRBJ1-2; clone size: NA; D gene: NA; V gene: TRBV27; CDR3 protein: CASSFRTDPNYGYTF; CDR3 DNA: TGTGCCAGCAGCTTTAGGACAGACCCTAACTATGGCTACACCTTC
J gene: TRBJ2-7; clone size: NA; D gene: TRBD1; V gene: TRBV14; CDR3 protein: CASSQDRDRGHEQYF; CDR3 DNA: TGTGCCAGCAGCCAAGATCGGGACAGAGGCCACGAGCAGTACTTC
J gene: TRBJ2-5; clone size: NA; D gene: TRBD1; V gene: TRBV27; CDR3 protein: CASRTGGRETQYF; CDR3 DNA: TGTGCCAGCAGGACAGGGGGCCGAGAGACCCAGTACTTC
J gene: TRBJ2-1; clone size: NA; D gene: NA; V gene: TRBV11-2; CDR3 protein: CASSLGRLNEQFF; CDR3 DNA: TGTGCCAGCAGCTTAGGGAGACTGAATGAGCAGTTCTTC
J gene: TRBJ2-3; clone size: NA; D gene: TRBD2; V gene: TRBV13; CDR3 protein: CASSTPSGQSTDTQYF; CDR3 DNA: TGTGCCAGCAGCACGCCTAGCGGGCAAAGCACAGATACGCAGTATTTT
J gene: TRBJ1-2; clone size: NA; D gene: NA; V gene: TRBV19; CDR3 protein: CASSTSYGYTF; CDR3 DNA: TGTGCCAGTAGTACTAGCTATGGCTACACCTTC
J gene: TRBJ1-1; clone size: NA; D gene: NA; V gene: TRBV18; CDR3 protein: CASSLGAGNTEAFF; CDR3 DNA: TGTGCCAGCTCACTAGGGGCTGGGAACACTGAAGCTTTCTTT
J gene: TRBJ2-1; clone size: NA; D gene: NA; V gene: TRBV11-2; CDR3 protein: CASSLREAHFLLEYNEQFF; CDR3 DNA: TGTGCCAGCAGCTTAAGGGAGGCCCACTTCTTGCTTGAATACAATGAGCAGTTCTTC
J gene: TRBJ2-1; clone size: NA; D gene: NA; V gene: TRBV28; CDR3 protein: CASRPSFYNEQFF; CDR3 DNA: TGTGCCAGCAGACCTAGTTTCTACAATGAGCAGTTCTTC
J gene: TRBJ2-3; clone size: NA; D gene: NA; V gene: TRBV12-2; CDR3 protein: CASRKGTSGVTDTQYF; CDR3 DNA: TGTGCAAGTCGCAAAGGGACTAGCGGGGTCACAGATACGCAGTATTTT
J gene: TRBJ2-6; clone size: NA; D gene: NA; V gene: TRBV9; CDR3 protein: CASSSKLTGANVLTF; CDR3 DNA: TGTGCCAGCAGCTCCAAACTGACTGGGGCCAACGTCCTGACTTTC
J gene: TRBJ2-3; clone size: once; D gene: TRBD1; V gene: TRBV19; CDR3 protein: CATTPGQTLVDTQYF; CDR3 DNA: TGTGCGACGACTCCGGGACAGACTTTAGTGGATACGCAGTATTTT
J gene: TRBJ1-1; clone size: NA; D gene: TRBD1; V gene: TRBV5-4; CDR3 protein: CASSSDRLGNTEAFF; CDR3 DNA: TGTGCCAGCAGCTCGGACAGGCTGGGGAACACTGAAGCTTTCTTT
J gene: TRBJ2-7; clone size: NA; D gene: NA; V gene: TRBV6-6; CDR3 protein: CASSPQRGEQYF; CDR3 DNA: TGTGCCAGCAGTCCCCAGAGAGGGGAGCAGTACTTC
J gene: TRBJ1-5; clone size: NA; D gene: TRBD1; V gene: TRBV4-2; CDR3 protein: CASSQDGDRDQPQHF; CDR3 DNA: TGTGCCAGCAGCCAAGATGGGGACAGGGATCAGCCCCAGCATTTT
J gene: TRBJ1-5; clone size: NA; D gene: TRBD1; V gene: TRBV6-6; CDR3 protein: CASNQGAGNQPQHF; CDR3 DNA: TGTGCCAGCAACCAGGGGGCCGGCAATCAGCCCCAGCATTTT
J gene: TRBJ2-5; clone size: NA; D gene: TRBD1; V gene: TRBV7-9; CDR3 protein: CASSLIGTGETQYF; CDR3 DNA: TGTGCCAGCAGCTTAATCGGGACAGGAGAGACCCAGTACTTC
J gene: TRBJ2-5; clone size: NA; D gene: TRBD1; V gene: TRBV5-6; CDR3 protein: CASSLAGQGTETQYF; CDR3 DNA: TGTGCCAGCAGCTTGGCGGGACAGGGGACAGAGACCCAGTACTTC
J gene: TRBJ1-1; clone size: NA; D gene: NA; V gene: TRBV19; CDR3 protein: CASSIGQRDTEAFF; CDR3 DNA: TGTGCCAGTAGTATAGGTCAGAGGGACACTGAAGCTTTCTTT
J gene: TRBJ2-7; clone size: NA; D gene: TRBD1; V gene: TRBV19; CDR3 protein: CASTTGQGSYEQYF; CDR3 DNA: TGTGCCAGCACTACCGGACAGGGGTCCTACGAGCAGTACTTC
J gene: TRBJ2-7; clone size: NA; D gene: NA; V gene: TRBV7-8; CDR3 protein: CASSFDRYSYEQYF; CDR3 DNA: TGTGCCAGCAGCTTTGATAGATACTCCTACGAGCAGTACTTC
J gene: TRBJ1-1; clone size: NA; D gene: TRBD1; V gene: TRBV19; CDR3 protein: CASRRTGTMNTEAFF; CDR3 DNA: TGTGCCAGTAGGAGGACAGGGACCATGAACACTGAAGCTTTCTTT
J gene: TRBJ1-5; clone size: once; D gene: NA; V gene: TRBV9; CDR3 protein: CASSVGQGHNQPQHF; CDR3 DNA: TGTGCCAGCAGCGTAGGTCAGGGGCACAATCAGCCCCAGCATTTT
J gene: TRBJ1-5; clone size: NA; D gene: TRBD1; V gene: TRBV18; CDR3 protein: CASSQGQVVGNNQPQHF; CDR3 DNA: TGTGCCAGCTCCCAAGGACAGGTGGTAGGAAACAATCAGCCCCAGCATTTT
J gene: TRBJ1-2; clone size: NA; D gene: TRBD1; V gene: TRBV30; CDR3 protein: CAWNSGQGYGYTF; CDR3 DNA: TGTGCCTGGAATAGCGGACAGGGTTATGGCTACACCTTC
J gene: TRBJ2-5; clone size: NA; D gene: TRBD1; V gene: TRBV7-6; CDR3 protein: CASSPPDRVETQYF; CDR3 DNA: TGTGCCAGCAGCCCCCCTGACAGGGTAGAGACCCAGTACTTC
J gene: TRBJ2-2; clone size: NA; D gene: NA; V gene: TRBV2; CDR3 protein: CASSPNRDTGELFF; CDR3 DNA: TGTGCCAGCAGTCCTAACAGGGACACCGGGGAGCTGTTTTTT
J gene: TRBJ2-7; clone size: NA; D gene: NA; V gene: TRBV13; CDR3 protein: CASSHTEAGLSSYEQYF; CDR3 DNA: TGTGCCAGCAGCCATACCGAGGCAGGGCTCTCCTCCTACGAGCAGTACTTC
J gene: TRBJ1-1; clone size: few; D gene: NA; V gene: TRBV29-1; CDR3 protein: CSVGEAGNTEAFF; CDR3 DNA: TGCAGCGTTGGAGAGGCGGGGAACACTGAAGCTTTCTTT
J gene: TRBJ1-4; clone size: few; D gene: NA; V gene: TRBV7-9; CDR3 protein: CASSLLGDRDEKLFF; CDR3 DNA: TGTGCCAGCAGCTTACTCGGGGATCGGGATGAAAAACTGTTTTTT
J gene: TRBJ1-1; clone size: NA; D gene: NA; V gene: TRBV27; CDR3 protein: CASRPDSNWNTEAFF; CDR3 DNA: TGTGCCAGCCGACCCGACAGCAATTGGAACACTGAAGCTTTCTTT
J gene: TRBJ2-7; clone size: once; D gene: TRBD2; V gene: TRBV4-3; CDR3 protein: CASSQDLRTSGSSYEQYF; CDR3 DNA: TGCGCCAGCAGCCAAGATCTAAGGACTAGCGGGAGCTCCTACGAGCAGTACTTC
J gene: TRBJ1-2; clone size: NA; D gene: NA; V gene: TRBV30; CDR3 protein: CAWSVQGGYTF; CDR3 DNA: TGTGCCTGGAGTGTACAGGGTGGCTACACCTTC
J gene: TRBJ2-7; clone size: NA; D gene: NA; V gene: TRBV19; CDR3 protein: CATRDSDTYEQYF; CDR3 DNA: TGTGCCACCCGGGACTCGGATACCTACGAGCAGTACTTC
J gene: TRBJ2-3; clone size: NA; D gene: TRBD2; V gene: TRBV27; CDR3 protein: CASRQTGGNTDTQYF; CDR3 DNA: TGTGCCAGCCGTCAAACGGGAGGGAACACAGATACGCAGTATTTT
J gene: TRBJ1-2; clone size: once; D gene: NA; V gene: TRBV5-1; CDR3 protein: CASSPTDTGYTF; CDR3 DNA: TGCGCCAGCAGCCCGACGGACACTGGCTACACCTTC
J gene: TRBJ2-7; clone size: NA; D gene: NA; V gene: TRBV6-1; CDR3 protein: CASTNRTYEQYF; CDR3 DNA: TGTGCCAGCACAAACAGAACCTACGAGCAGTACTTC